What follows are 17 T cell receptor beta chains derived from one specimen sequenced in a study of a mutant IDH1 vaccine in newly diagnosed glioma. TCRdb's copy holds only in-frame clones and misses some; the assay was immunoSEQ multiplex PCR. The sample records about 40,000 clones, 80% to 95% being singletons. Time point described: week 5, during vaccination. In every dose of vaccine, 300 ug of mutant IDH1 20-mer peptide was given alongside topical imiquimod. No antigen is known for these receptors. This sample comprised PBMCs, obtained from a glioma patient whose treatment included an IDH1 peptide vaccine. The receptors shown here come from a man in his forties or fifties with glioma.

The CDR3 bases are TGTGCCAGCAGCCTGGTTAACTACGAGCAGTACTTC. Amino acid sequence: CASSLVNYEQYF. This chain links TRBV7-2 with TRBJ2-7, with D uncertain. This CDR3 has 12 residues. With 5 bases removed from V and 3 bases from J, the gap between germline ends came to 8 bases. In germline, CDR1 is SGHTA, CDR2 FQGNSA. The full variable domain, with the rest looked up from reference TRBV7-2 and TRBJ2-7, is GAGVSQSPSNKVTEKGKDVELRCDPISGHTALYWYRQSLGQGLEFLIYFQGNSAPDKSGLPSDRFSAERTGGSVSTLTIQRTQQEDSAVYLCASSLVNYEQYFGPGTRLTVT.

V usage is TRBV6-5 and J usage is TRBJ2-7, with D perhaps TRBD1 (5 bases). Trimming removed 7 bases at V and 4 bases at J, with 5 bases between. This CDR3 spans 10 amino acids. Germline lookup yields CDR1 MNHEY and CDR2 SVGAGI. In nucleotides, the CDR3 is TGTGCCAGCAAGGGGTACGAGCAGTACTTC. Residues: CASKGYEQYF.

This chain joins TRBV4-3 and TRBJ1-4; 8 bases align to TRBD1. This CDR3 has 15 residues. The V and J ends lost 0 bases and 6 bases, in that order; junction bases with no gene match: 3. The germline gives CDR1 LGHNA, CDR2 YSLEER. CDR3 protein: CASSQDLTGDEKLFF. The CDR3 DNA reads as TGCGCCAGCAGCCAAGATTTGACAGGGGATGAAAAACTGTTTTTT.

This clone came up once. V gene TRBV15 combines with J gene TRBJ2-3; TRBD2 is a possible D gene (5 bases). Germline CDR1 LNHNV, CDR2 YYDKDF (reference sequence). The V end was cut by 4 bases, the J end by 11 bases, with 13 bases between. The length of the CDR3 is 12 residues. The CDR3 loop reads CATSTGTRLQYF. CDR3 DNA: TGTGCCACCAGCACAGGTACTAGATTGCAGTATTTT.

The CDR3 nucleotides read TGTGCCAGCAGTGATGGACAGGGGGCAGTTAACTATGGCTACACCTTC. Its protein is CASSDGQGAVNYGYTF. The rearrangement joins TRBV6-1 to TRBJ1-2; 11 bases fit TRBD1. The CDR3 spans 16 residues. V lost 3 bases, J lost 1 base, and 4 bases stayed unmatched. Per germline, CDR1 MNHNS and CDR2 SASEGT.

This chain's CDR3 is CASRYSGGAPDTQYF. CDR3 nucleotide sequence: TGTGCCAGCAGATATAGCGGGGGGGCCCCAGATACGCAGTATTTT. J is TRBJ2-3 and V is TRBV27; 11 bases agree with TRBD2. CDR3 length: 15 amino acids. V was clipped by 6 bases and J by 4 bases; unmatched bases: 6. The V gene's germline CDR1 is MNHEY and CDR2 SMNVEV (reference sequence).

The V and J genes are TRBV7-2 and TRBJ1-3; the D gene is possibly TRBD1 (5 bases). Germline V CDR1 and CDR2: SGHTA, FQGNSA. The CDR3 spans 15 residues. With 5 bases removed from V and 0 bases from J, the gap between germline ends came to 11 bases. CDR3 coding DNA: TGTGCCAGCAGCCCCGGGGCCTTCTCTGGAAACACCATATATTTT. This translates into CASSPGAFSGNTIYF. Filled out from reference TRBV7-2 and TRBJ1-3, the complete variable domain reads GAGVSQSPSNKVTEKGKDVELRCDPISGHTALYWYRQSLGQGLEFLIYFQGNSAPDKSGLPSDRFSAERTGGSVSTLTIQRTQQEDSAVYLCASSPGAFSGNTIYFGEGSWLTVV.

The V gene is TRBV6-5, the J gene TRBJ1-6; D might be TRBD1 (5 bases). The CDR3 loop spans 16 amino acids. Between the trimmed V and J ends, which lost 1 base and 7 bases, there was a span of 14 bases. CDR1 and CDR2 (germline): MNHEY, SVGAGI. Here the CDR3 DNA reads TGTGCCAGCAGTTACTATCCGGGACGAACAAATTCACCCCTCCACTTT. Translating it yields CASSYYPGRTNSPLHF.

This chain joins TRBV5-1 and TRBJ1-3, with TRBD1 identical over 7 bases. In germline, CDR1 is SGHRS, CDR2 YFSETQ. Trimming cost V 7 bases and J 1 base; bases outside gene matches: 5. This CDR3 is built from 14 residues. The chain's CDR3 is CASGQGVSGNTIYF. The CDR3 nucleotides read TGCGCCAGCGGGCAGGGGGTTTCTGGAAACACCATATATTTT.

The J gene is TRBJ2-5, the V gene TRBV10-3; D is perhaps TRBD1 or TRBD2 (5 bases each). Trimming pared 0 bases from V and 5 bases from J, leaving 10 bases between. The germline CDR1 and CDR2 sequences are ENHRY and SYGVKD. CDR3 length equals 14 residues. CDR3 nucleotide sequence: TGTGCCATCAGTGAGTCAGGGGACGGGGAGACCCAGTACTTC. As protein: CAISESGDGETQYF.

The DNA for the CDR3 is TGTGCCAGTAGTATGAATCGGGGCGAGCAGTACTTC. Protein: CASSMNRGEQYF. The V gene is TRBV19, the J gene TRBJ2-7, with D maybe TRBD2 (5 bases). The V and J ends lost 3 bases and 6 bases respectively, with 9 bases between them. Germline V lookup: CDR1 LNHDA, CDR2 SQIVND (reference sequence). The CDR3 extends over 12 amino acids.

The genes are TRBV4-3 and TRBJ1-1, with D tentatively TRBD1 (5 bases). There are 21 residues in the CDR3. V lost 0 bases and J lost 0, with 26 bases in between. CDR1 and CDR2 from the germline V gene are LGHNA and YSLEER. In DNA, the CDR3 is TGCGCCAGCAGCCAAGATGGCCCTCCCGGCAGGGTCCAATATATGAACACTGAAGCTTTCTTT. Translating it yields CASSQDGPPGRVQYMNTEAFF.

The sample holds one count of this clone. CDR3 sequence (DNA): TGTGCCTGGAATGCGGGGGTCTACGAGCAGTACTTC. Amino acid sequence: CAWNAGVYEQYF. V and J are TRBV30 and TRBJ2-7; 7 bases map to TRBD2. The CDR3 is made up of 12 amino acids. With V trimmed by 4 bases and J by 3 bases, 3 bases remained unmatched. Germline V CDR1 and CDR2: GTSNPN, SVGIG (reference sequence).

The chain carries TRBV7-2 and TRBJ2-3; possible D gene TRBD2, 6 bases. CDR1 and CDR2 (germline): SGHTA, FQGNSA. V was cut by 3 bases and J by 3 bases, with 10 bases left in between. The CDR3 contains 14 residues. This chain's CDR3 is CASSLRGTTDTQYF. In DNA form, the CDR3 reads TGTGCCAGCAGCTTGCGGGGAACAACAGATACGCAGTATTTT.

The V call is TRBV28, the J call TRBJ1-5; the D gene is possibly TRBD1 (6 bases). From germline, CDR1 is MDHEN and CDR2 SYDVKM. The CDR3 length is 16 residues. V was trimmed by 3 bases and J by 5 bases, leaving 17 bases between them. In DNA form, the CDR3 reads TGTGCCAGCAGTTTCGGGGGGGGCGGGACCTATCAGCCCCAGCATTTT. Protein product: CASSFGGGGTYQPQHF.

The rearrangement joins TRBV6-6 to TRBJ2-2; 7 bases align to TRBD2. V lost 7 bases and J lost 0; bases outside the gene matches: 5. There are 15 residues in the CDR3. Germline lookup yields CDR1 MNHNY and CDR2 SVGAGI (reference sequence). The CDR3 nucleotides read TGTGCCAGCAACCCACTAGCGACGAACACCGGGGAGCTGTTTTTT. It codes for CASNPLATNTGELFF.

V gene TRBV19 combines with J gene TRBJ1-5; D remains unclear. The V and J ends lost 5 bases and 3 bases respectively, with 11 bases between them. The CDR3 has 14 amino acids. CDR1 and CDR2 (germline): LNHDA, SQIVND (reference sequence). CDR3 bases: TGTGCCAGTAGTCTCGACGGAAACAATCAGCCCCAGCATTTT. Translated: CASSLDGNNQPQHF.